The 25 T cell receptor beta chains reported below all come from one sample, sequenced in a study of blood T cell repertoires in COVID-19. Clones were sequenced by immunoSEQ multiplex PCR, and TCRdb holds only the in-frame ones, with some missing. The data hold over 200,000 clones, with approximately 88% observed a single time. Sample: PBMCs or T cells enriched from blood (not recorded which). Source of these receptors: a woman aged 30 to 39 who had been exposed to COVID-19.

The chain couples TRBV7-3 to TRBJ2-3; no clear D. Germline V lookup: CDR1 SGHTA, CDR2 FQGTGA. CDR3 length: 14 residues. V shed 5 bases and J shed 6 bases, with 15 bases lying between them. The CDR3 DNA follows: TGTGCCAGCAGCCTAGGCCTAACTAAGGATACGCAGTATTTT. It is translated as CASSLGLTKDTQYF.

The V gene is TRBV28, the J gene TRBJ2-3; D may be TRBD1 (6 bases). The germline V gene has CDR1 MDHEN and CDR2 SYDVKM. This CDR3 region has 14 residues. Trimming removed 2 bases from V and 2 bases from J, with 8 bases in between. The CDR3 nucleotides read TGTGCCAGCAGTTTAGGGGGCGCCACAGATACGCAGTATTTT. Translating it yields CASSLGGATDTQYF.

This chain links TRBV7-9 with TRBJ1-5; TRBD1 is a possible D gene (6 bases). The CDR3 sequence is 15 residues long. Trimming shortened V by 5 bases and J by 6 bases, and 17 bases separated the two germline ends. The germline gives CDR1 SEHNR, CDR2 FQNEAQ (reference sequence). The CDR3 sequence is CASSPTGGQGQPQHF. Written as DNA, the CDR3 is TGTGCCAGCAGCCCAACCGGGGGGCAGGGTCAGCCCCAGCATTTT.

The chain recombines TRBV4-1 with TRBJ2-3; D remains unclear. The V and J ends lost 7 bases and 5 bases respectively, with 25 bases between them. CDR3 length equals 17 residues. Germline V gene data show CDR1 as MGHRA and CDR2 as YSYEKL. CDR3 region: CASKLRETFSLLDTQYF. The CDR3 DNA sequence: TGCGCCAGCAAACTAAGAGAAACTTTTTCCCTCCTAGATACGCAGTATTTT.

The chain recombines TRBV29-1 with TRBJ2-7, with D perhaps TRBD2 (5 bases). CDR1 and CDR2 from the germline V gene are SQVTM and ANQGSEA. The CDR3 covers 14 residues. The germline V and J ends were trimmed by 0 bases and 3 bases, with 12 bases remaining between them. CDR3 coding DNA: TGCAGCGTTGAAGATCCGACCCGGGGCTACGAGCAGTACTTC. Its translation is CSVEDPTRGYEQYF.

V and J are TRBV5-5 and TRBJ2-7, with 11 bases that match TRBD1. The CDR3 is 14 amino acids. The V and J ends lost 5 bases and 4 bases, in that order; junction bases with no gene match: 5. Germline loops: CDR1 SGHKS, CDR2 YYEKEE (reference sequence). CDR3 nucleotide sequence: TGTGCCAGCAGGGGAGGGACAGGGGGATACGAGCAGTACTTC. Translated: CASRGGTGGYEQYF.

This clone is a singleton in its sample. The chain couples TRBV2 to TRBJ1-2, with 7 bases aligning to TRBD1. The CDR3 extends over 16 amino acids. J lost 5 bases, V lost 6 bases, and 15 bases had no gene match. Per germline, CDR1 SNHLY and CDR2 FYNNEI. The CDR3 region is CASRSGGTGVGYGYTF. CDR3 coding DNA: TGTGCCAGCAGGAGCGGCGGAACAGGGGTGGGGTATGGCTACACCTTC.

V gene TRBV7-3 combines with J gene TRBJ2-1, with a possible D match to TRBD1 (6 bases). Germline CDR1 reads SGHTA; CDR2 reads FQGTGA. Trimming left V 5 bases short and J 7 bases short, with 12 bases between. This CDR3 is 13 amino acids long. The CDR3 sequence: CASSAGAGNEQFF. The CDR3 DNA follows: TGTGCCAGCAGCGCAGGGGCCGGGAATGAGCAGTTCTTC.

The CDR3 region has the DNA TGCGCCAGCAGCCGCCCGACGGGTGGGAATTCACCCCTCCACTTT. This gives the protein CASSRPTGGNSPLHF. V gene TRBV4-1 combines with J gene TRBJ1-6; unclear D gene. Trimming took off 4 bases at V and 7 bases at J, with 14 bases between the two ends. Germline loops: CDR1 MGHRA, CDR2 YSYEKL. The CDR3 has 15 residues.

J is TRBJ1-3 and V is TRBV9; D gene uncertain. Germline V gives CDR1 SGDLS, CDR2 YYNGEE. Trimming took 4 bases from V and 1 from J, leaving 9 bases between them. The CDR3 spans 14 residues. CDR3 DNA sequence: TGTGCCAGCAGCCCTCATGCGTCTGGAAACACCATATATTTT. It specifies CASSPHASGNTIYF.

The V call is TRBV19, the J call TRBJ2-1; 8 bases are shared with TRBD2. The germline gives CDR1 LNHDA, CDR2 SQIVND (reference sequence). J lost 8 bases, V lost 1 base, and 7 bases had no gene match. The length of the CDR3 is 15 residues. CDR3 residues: CASSIGTSHLHEQFF. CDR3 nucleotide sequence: TGTGCCAGTAGTATAGGGACTAGCCACCTCCATGAGCAGTTCTTC.

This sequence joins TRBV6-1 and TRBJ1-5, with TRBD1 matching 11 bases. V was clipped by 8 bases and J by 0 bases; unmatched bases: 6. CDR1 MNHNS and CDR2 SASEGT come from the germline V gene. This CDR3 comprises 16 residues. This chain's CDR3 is CASGGTGGSSNQPQHF. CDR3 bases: TGTGCCAGCGGTGGGACAGGGGGAAGTAGCAATCAGCCCCAGCATTTT.

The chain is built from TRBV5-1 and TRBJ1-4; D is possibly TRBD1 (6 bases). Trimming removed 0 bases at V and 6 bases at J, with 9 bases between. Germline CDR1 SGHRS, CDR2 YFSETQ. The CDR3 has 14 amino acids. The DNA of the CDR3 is TGCGCCAGCAGCTTGGGGTCAGGGGATGAAAAACTGTTTTTT. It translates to CASSLGSGDEKLFF.

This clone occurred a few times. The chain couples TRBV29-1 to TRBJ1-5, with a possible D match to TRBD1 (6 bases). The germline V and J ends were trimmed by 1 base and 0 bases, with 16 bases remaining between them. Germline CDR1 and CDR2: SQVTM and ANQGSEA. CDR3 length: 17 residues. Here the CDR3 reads CSVEGGTLFYSNQPQHF. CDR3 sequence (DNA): TGCAGCGTTGAAGGGGGGACACTTTTCTATAGCAATCAGCCCCAGCATTTT.

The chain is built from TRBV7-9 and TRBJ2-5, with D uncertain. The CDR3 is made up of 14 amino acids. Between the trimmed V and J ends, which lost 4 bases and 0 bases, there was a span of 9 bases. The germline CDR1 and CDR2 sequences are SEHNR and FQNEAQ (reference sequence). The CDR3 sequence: CASSSPGHQETQYF. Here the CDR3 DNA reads TGTGCCAGCAGCTCGCCAGGCCACCAAGAGACCCAGTACTTC.

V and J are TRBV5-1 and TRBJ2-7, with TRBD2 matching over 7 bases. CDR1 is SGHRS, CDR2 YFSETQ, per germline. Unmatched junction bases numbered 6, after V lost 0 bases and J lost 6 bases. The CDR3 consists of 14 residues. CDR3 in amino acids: CASSLGAGVAEQYF. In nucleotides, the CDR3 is TGCGCCAGCAGCTTGGGGGCGGGAGTAGCCGAGCAGTACTTC.

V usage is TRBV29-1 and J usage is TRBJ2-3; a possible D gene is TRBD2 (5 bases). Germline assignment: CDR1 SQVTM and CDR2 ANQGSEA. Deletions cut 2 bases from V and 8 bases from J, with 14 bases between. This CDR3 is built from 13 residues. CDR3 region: CSVERRLTGTQYF. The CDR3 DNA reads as TGCAGCGTTGAACGGAGACTAACGGGTACGCAGTATTTT.

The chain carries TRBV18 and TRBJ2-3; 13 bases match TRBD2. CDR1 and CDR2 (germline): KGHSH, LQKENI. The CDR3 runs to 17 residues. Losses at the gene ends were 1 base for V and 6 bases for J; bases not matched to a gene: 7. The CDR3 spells CASSPRGLAGVRDTQYF. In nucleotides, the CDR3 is TGTGCCAGCTCACCACGTGGACTAGCGGGAGTGAGGGATACGCAGTATTTT.

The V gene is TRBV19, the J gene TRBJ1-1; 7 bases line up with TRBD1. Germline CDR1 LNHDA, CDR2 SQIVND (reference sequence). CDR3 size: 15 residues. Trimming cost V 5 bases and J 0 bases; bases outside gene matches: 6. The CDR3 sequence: CASSSRQGMNTEAFF. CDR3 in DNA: TGTGCCAGTAGTTCCCGACAGGGTATGAACACTGAAGCTTTCTTT.

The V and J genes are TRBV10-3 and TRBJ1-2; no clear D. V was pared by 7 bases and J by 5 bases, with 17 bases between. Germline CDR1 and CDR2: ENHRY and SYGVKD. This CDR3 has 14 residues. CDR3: CAINLTPGRYGYTF. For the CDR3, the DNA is TGTGCCATCAACCTCACCCCGGGTCGATATGGCTACACCTTC.

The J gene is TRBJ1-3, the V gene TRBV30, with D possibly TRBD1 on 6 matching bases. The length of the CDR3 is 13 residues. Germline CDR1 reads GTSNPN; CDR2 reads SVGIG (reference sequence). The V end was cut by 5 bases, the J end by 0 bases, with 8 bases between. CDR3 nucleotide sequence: TGTGCCTGGGAGGGGGACTCTGGAAACACCATATATTTT. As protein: CAWEGDSGNTIYF.

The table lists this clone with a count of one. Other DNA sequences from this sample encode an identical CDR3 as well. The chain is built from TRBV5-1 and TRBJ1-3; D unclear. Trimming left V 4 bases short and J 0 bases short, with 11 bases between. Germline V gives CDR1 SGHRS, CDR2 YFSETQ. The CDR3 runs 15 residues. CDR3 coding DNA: TGCGCCAGCAGCCTAAATAGTGGCTCTGGAAACACCATATATTTT. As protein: CASSLNSGSGNTIYF.

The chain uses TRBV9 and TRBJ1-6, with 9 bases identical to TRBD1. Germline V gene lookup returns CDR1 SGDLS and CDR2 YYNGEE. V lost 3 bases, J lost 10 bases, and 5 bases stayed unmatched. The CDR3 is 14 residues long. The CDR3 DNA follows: TGTGCCAGCAGCGGGACAGGGGTCGGATCACCCCTCCACTTT. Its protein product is CASSGTGVGSPLHF.

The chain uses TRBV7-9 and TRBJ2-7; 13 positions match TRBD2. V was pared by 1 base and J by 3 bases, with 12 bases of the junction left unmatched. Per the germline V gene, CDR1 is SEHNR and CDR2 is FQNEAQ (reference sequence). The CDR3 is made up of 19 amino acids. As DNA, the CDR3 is TGTGCCAGCAGCTTAGAAGTAGGGGGTCGACTAGCGGGAGGCTACGAGCAGTACTTC. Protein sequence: CASSLEVGGRLAGGYEQYF. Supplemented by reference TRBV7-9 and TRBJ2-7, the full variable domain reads DTGVSQNPRHKITKRGQNVTFRCDPISEHNRLYWYRQTLGQGPEFLTYFQNEAQLEKSRLLSDRFSAERPKGSFSTLEIQRTEQGDSAMYLCASSLEVGGRLAGGYEQYFGPGTRLTVT.

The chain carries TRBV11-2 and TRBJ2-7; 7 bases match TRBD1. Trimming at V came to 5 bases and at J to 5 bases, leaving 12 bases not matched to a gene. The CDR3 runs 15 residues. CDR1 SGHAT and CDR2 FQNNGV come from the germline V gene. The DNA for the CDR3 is TGTGCCAGCAGCATGATACAGGGGTACGTCCACGAGCAGTACTTC. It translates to CASSMIQGYVHEQYF.